Below are 8 T cell receptor beta chains sequenced from a single sample in a study of blood T cell repertoires in COVID-19. The assay was immunoSEQ multiplex PCR, and TCRdb's table has in-frame clones only and misses some. The table records 150,000 to 200,000 clones, 82% of them present only once. Sequences were obtained from peripheral blood. The receptors originated from a woman in her 70s with acute or convalescent COVID-19.

The V and J genes are TRBV28 and TRBJ1-6; D possibly corresponds to TRBD1 (6 bases). In germline, CDR1 is MDHEN, CDR2 SYDVKM. With 4 bases removed from V and 7 bases from J, the gap between germline ends came to 11 bases. The CDR3 covers 14 residues. Written as DNA, the CDR3 is TGTGCCAGCAGTTCAGGGGCGGTAAATTCACCCCTCCACTTT. This gives the protein CASSSGAVNSPLHF.

This clone occurred many times. The chain employs TRBV7-9 and TRBJ1-2; D unresolved. With 5 bases removed from V and 4 bases from J, the gap between germline ends came to 8 bases. Germline CDR1 and CDR2: SEHNR and FQNEAQ (reference sequence). This CDR3 has 12 residues. The CDR3 DNA reads TGTGCCAGCAGCCCAGACACCTATGGCTACACCTTC. It is translated as CASSPDTYGYTF.

The chain has TRBV7-2 and TRBJ1-1; D is possibly TRBD1 (6 bases). The CDR3 sequence is 14 residues long. In germline, CDR1 is SGHTA, CDR2 FQGNSA. Trimming cost V 4 bases and J 0 bases, with 9 bases left between them. Written as DNA, the CDR3 is TGTGCCAGCAGCTCAGGACAGTTGAACACTGAAGCTTTCTTT. It translates to CASSSGQLNTEAFF.

V usage is TRBV6-2 or TRBV6-3 and J usage is TRBJ1-6; possibly TRBD1 for D (5 bases). V was pared by 4 bases and J by 11 bases, with 24 bases between. The germline V gene has CDR1 MNHEY and CDR2 SVGEGT. The CDR3 spans 17 residues. CDR3 DNA: TGTGCCAGCAGTTCCCTCCCCCGTGCCCTACAGGTCGCACCCCTCCACTTT. Translating gives CASSSLPRALQVAPLHF.

This chain joins TRBV9 and TRBJ1-6; 10 bases map to TRBD1. In germline, CDR1 is SGDLS, CDR2 YYNGEE. V trimming: 5 bases; J trimming: 9 bases; junction bases outside the gene matches: 8. CDR3 size: 15 residues. The CDR3 nucleotides read TGTGCCAGCAGTCAGGGACAGGGGATTACTTCACCCCTCCACTTT. This codes for CASSQGQGITSPLHF. The full variable domain, in which reference TRBV9 and TRBJ1-6 provide the parts outside the CDR3, is DSGVTQTPKHLITATGQRVTLRCSPRSGDLSVYWYQQSLDQGLQFLIQYYNGEERAKGNILERFSAQQFPDLHSELNLSSLELGDSALYFCASSQGQGITSPLHFGNGTRLTVT.

The chain recombines TRBV10-1 with TRBJ2-1; 13 positions match TRBD2. The ends lost 4 bases at V and 0 bases at J; junction bases unmatched: 6. Germline CDR1 is WNHNN and CDR2 is SYGVQD (reference sequence). There are 18 residues in the CDR3. CDR3 loop: CASSGGLAGRSSYNEQFF. The CDR3, as DNA: TGCGCCAGCAGTGGGGGACTAGCGGGAAGAAGCTCCTACAATGAGCAGTTCTTC.

As to this clone: A much larger clone lies a single base off, so this may be a read error. The chain couples TRBV3-1 (or the pseudogene TRBV3-2) to TRBJ1-5; D not resolved. Looked up from germline, CDR1 is LGHDT and CDR2 is YNNKEL (reference sequence). CDR3 length equals 13 residues. Trimming cost V 0 bases and J 3 bases, with 3 bases left between them. CDR3 in DNA: TGTGCCAGCAGCCAAGATATCAATCAGCCCCAGCATTTT. This sequence encodes CASSQDINQPQHF.

The CDR3 spells CASSLVGDSISYEQYF. The CDR3, as DNA: TGTGCCAGCAGCTTAGTGGGGGACAGCATATCCTACGAGCAGTACTTC. V and J are TRBV7-2 and TRBJ2-7; the match to TRBD1 covers 7 bases. The CDR3 is 16 residues long. J was trimmed by 1 base and V by 1 base; bases with no gene match: 7. The germline V gene encodes CDR1 SGHTA and CDR2 FQGNSA.